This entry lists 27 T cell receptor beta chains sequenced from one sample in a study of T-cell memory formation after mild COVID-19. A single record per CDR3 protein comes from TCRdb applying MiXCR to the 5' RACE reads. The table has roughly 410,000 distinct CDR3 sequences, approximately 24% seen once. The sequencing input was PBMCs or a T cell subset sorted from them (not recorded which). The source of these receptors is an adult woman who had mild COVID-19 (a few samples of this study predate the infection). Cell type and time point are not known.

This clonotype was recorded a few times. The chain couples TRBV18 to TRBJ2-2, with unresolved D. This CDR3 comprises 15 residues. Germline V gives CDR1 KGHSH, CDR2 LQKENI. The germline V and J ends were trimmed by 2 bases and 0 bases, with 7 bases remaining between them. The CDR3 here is CASSPGRTNTGELFF. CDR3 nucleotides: TGTGCCAGCTCACCAGGGCGTACGAACACCGGGGAGCTGTTTTTT.

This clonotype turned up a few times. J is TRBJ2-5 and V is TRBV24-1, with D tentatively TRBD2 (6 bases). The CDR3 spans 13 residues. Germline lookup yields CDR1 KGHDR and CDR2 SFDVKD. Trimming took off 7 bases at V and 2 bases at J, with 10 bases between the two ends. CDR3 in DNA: TGTGCCACCAGCAACGGGGGACAAGAGACCCAGTACTTC. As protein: CATSNGGQETQYF.

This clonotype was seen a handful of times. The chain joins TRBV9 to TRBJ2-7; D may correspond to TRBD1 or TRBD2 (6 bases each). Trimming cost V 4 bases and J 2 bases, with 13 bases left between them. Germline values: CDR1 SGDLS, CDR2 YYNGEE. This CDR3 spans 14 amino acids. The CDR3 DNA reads TGTGCCAGCAGCCCGTGGGGGGCAGCCTACGAGCAGTACTTC. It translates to CASSPWGAAYEQYF.

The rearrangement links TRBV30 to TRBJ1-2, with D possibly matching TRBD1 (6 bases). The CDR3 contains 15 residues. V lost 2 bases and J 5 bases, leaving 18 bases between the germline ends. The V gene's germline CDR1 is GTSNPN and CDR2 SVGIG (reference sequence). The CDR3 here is CAWSREGGGSYGYTF. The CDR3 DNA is TGTGCCTGGAGTCGAGAGGGAGGGGGGAGTTATGGCTACACCTTC.

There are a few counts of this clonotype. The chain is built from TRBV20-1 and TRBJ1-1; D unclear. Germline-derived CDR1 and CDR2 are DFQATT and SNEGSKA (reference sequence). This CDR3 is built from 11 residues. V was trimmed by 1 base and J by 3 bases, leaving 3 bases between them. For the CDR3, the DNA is TGCAGTGCTAGAGGGGACACTGAAGCTTTCTTT. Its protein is CSARGDTEAFF.

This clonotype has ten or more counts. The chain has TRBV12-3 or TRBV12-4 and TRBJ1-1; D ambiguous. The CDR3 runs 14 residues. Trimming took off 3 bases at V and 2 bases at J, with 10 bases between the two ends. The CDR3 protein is CASSFRQINTEAFF. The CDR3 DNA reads TGTGCCAGCAGTTTCCGGCAAATAAACACTGAAGCTTTCTTT.

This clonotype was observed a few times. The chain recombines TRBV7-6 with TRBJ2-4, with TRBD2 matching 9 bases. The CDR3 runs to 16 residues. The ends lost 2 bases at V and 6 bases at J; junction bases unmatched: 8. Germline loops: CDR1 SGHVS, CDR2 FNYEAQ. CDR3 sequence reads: CASSLPGGRAGNIQYF. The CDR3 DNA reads TGTGCCAGCAGCTTACCAGGCGGGAGGGCGGGAAACATTCAGTACTTC.

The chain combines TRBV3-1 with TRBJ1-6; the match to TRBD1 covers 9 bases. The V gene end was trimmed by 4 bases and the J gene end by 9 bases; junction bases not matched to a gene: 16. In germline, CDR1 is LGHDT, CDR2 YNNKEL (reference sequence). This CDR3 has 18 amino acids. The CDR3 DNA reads TGTGCCAGCAGCCGGAAAGCTACCGGGACAGGGCTTATTTCACCCCTCCACTTT. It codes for CASSRKATGTGLISPLHF.

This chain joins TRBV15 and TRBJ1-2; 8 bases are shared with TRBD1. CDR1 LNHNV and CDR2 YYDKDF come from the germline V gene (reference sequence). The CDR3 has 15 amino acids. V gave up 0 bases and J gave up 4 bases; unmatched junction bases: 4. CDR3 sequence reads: CATSRDLTGGYGYTF. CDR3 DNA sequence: TGTGCCACCAGCAGAGATCTTACAGGGGGCTATGGCTACACCTTC. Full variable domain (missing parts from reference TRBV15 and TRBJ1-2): DAMVIQNPRYQVTQFGKPVTLSCSQTLNHNVMYWYQQKSSQAPKLLFHYYDKDFNNEADTPDNFQSRRPNTSFCFLDIRSPGLGDTAMYLCATSRDLTGGYGYTFGSGTRLTVV.

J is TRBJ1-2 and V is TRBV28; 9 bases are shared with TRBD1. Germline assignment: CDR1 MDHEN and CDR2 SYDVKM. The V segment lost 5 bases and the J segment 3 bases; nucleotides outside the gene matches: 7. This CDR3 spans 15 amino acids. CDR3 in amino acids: CASSADRGVHYGYTF. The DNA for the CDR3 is TGTGCCAGCAGTGCAGACAGGGGGGTTCACTATGGCTACACCTTC.

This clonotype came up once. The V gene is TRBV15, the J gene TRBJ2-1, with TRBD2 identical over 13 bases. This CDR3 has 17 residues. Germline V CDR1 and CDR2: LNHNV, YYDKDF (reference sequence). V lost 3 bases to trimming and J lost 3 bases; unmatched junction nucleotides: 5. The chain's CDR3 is CATSRGTSGTNYNEQFF. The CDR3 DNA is TGTGCCACCAGCAGGGGGACTAGCGGGACTAACTACAATGAGCAGTTCTTC.

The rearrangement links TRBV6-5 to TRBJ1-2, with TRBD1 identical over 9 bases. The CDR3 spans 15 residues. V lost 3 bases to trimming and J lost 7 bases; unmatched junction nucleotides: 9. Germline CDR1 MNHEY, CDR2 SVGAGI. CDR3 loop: CASSYGKQGARGYTF. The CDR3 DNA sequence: TGTGCCAGCAGTTATGGGAAACAGGGGGCGCGTGGCTACACCTTC.

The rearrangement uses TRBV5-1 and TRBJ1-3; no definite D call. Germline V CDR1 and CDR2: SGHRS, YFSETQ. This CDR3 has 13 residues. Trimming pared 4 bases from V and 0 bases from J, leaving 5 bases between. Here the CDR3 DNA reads TGCGCCAGCAGCACAGACTCTGGAAACACCATATATTTT. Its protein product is CASSTDSGNTIYF.

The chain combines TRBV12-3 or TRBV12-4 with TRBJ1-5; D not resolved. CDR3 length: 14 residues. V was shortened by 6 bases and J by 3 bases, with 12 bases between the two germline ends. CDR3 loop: CASRGQVTNQPQHF. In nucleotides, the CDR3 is TGTGCCAGCAGGGGTCAGGTGACCAATCAGCCCCAGCATTTT.

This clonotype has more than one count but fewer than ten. The CDR3: CASSQPGPSNDEQFF. CDR3 DNA: TGTGCCAGCAGCCAACCGGGACCTAGCAACGATGAGCAGTTCTTC. The chain recombines TRBV7-8 with TRBJ2-1; D tentatively fits TRBD1 or TRBD2 (5 bases each). In germline, CDR1 is SGHVS, CDR2 FQNEAQ. This CDR3 is built from 15 residues. The germline V and J ends were trimmed by 5 bases and 8 bases, with 19 bases remaining between them.

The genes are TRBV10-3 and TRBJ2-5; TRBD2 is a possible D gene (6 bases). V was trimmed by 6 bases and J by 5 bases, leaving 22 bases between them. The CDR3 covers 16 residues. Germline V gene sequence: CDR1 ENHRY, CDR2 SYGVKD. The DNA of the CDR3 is TGTGCCATCAGCATTGGGGCGGGAACAGGCAAGGAGACCCAGTACTTC. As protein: CAISIGAGTGKETQYF.

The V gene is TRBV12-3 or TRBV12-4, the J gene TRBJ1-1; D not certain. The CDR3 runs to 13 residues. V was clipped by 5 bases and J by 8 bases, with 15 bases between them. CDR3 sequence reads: CASSPRVPGEAFF. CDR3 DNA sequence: TGTGCCAGCAGTCCCCGGGTACCTGGGGAAGCTTTCTTT.

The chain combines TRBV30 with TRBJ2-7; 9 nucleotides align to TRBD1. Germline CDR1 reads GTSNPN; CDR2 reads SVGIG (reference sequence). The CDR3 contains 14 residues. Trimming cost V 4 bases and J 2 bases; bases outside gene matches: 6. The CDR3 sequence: CAWNTGTGTYEQYF. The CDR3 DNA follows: TGTGCCTGGAACACCGGGACAGGGACCTACGAGCAGTACTTC.

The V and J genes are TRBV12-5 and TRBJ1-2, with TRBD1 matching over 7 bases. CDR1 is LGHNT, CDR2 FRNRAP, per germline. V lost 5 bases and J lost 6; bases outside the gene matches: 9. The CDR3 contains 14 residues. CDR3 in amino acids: CASGGSGTDHGYTF. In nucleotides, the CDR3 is TGTGCTAGTGGTGGATCCGGGACAGATCATGGCTACACCTTC.

The CDR3 DNA reads TGCGCCAGCAGCCAAGAGAGTCTTATCGGGACTAGCGGGAGCAATGAGCAGTTCTTC. It codes for CASSQESLIGTSGSNEQFF. The chain is built from TRBV4-3 and TRBJ2-1; 14 positions agree with TRBD2. Germline CDR1 is LGHNA and CDR2 is YSLEER. V was clipped by 0 bases and J by 6 bases; unmatched bases: 10. There are 19 residues in the CDR3.

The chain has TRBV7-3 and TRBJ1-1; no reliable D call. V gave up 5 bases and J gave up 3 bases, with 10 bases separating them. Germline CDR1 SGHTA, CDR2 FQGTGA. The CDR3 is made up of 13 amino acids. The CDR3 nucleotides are TGTGCCAGCAGCCCAGCAACTTACACTGAAGCTTTCTTT. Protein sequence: CASSPATYTEAFF.

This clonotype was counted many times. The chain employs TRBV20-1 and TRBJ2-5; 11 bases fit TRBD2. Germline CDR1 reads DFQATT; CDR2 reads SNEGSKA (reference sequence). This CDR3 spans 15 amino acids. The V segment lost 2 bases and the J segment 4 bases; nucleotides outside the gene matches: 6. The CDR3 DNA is TGCAGTGCTAGAACCCGACTAGCGGGACGAGAGACCCAGTACTTC. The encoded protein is CSARTRLAGRETQYF.

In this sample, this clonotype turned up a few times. CDR3 loop: CASSPRLGTDGDTQYF. In DNA form, the CDR3 reads TGCGCCAGCAGCCCTCGTCTCGGGACAGACGGAGATACGCAGTATTTT. The gene calls are TRBV5-1 and TRBJ2-3; 7 bases match TRBD1. Germline lookup yields CDR1 SGHRS and CDR2 YFSETQ. J lost 5 bases, V lost 4 bases, and 13 bases had no gene match. The CDR3 has 16 amino acids.

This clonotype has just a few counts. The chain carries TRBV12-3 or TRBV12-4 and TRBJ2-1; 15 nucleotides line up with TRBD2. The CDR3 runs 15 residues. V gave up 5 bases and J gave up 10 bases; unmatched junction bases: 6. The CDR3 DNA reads TGTGCCAGCAGTCTGGGACTAGCGGGGGGTAGAGAGCAGTTCTTC. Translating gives CASSLGLAGGREQFF.

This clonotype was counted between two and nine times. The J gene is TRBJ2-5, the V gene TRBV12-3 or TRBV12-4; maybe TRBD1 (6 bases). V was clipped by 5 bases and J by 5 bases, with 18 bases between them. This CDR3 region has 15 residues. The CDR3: CASSTGSIIGETQYF. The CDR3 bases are TGTGCCAGCAGTACAGGGTCTATCATCGGGGAGACCCAGTACTTC.

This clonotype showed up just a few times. CDR3 sequence (DNA): TGTGCCAGCAGAGATAGCGGGGGCTTAGAGCAGTACTTC. Translating gives CASRDSGGLEQYF. The chain employs TRBV2 and TRBJ2-7; 9 nucleotides match TRBD2. This CDR3 is built from 13 residues. Germline values: CDR1 SNHLY, CDR2 FYNNEI. The ends lost 6 bases at V and 7 bases at J; junction bases unmatched: 7.

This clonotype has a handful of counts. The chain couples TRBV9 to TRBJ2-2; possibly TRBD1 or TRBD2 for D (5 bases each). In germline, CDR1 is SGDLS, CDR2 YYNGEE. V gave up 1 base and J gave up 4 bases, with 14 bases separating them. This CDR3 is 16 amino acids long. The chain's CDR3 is CASSVSPPGLTGELFF. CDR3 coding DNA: TGTGCCAGCAGCGTATCCCCCCCGGGGCTCACCGGGGAGCTGTTTTTT.